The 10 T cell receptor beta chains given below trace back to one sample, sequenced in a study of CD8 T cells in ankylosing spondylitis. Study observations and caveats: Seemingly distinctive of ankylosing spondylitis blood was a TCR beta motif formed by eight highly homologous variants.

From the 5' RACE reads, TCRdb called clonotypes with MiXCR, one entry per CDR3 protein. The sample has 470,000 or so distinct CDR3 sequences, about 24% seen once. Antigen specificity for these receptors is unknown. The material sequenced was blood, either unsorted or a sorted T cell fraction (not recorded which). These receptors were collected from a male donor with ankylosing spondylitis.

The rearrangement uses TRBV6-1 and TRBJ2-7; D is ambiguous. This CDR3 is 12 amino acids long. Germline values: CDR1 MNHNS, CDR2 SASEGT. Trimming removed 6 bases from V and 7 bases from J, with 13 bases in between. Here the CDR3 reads CASSELSREQYF. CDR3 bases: TGTGCCAGCAGCGAGTTGAGTAGGGAGCAGTACTTC.

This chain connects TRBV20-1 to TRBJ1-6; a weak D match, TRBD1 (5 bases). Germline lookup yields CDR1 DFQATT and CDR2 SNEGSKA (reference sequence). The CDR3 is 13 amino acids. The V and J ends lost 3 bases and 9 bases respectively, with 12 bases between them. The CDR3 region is CSASARVASPLHF. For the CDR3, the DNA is TGCAGTGCTAGTGCCAGGGTCGCTTCACCCCTCCACTTT.

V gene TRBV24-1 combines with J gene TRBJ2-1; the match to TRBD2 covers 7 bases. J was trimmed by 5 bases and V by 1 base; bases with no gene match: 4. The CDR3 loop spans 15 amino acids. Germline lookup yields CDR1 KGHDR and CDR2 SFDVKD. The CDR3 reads CATSDLAGTNNEQFF. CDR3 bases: TGTGCCACCAGTGATTTAGCCGGGACTAACAATGAGCAGTTCTTC.

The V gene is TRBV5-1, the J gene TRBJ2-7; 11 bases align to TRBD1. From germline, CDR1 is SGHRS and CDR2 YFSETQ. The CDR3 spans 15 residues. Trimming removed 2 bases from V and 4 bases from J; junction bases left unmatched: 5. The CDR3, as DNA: TGCGCCAGCAGCTTAGGACAGGGGGCGCAGTACGAGCAGTACTTC. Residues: CASSLGQGAQYEQYF.

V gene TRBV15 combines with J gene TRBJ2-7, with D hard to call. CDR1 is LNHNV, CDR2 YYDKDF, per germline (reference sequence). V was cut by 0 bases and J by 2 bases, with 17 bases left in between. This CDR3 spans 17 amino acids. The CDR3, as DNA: TGTGCCACCAGCAGAGATGACGTTCGAACCCTCCCCTACGAGCAGTACTTC. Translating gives CATSRDDVRTLPYEQYF.

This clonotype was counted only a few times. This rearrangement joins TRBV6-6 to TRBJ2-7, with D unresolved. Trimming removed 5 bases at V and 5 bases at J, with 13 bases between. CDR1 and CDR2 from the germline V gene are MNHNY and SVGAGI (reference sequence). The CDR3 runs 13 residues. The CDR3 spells CASSPTPYDEQYF. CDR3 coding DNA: TGTGCCAGCAGTCCGACTCCATATGACGAGCAGTACTTC.

The CDR3 coding sequence is TGCGCCAGCAGCTTGGCGGCAGGACATACCTACAATGAGCAGTTCTTC. Protein product: CASSLAAGHTYNEQFF. This chain joins TRBV5-1 and TRBJ2-1, with D tentatively TRBD1 (5 bases). Germline V lookup: CDR1 SGHRS, CDR2 YFSETQ. The CDR3 has 16 amino acids. With 0 bases removed from V and 2 bases from J, the gap between germline ends came to 12 bases.

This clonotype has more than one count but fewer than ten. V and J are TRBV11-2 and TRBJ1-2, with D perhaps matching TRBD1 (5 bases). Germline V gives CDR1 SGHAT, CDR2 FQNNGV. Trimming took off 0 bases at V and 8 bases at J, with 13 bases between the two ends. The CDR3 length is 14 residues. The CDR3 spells CASSLDRRALGYTF. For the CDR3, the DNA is TGTGCCAGCAGCTTAGATCGCAGGGCGTTAGGCTACACCTTC.

The CDR3 sequence: CAWNDRGSYNEQFF. The CDR3 DNA sequence: TGTGCCTGGAATGATAGGGGCTCCTACAATGAGCAGTTCTTC. The chain has TRBV30 and TRBJ2-1, with D maybe TRBD1 (5 bases). The CDR3 runs 14 residues. The germline gives CDR1 GTSNPN, CDR2 SVGIG (reference sequence). V lost 4 bases and J lost 0, with 10 bases in between.

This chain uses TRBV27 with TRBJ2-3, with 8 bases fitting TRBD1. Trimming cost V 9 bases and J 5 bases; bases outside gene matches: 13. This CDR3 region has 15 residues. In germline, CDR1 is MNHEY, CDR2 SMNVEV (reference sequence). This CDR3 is CASTPGTGTQDTQYF. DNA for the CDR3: TGTGCCAGTACCCCCGGGACAGGAACCCAAGATACGCAGTATTTT.